The 25 T cell receptor beta chains given below trace back to one sample, sequenced in a study of shared clonotypes between healthy human individuals. TCRdb keeps only in-frame clones here, not all; method: immunoSEQ multiplex PCR. This table has around 1.4 million clones, around 98.5% appearing once. The sample consisted of naive CD4+ T cells sorted from blood. Described subset: CD45RA+ positively selected. Receptors originate from a man aged 25-45 years in good health.

Concerning this clone: Other DNA variants within this sample encode the same CDR3. The chain combines TRBV18 with TRBJ1-5; 11 bases line up with TRBD1. CDR3 length: 15 residues. Germline V lookup: CDR1 KGHSH, CDR2 LQKENI. J gave up 5 bases and V 6 bases, and 6 bases lay outside the gene matches. DNA for the CDR3: TGTGCCAGCTCGCCCGGACAGGGGGCTTATCAGCCCCAGCATTTT. This translates into CASSPGQGAYQPQHF.

V usage is TRBV7-2 and J usage is TRBJ1-2; D is perhaps TRBD1 (5 bases). The germline V and J ends were trimmed by 3 bases and 3 bases, with 11 bases remaining between them. Germline CDR1 reads SGHTA; CDR2 reads FQGNSA. The CDR3 is made up of 14 amino acids. The CDR3 bases are TGTGCCAGCAGCTTTTGGGGACGAGACTATGGCTACACCTTC. This gives the protein CASSFWGRDYGYTF.

This rearrangement joins TRBV2 to TRBJ1-3, with 7 bases fitting TRBD1. Looked up from germline, CDR1 is SNHLY and CDR2 is FYNNEI. This CDR3 spans 16 amino acids. The V segment lost 4 bases and the J segment 0 bases; nucleotides outside the gene matches: 6. The CDR3 loop reads CASSVDRTNSGNTIYF. The DNA of the CDR3 is TGTGCCAGCAGTGTGGACAGGACGAACTCTGGAAACACCATATATTTT. The full variable domain, with the rest looked up from reference TRBV2 and TRBJ1-3, is EPEVTQTPSHQVTQMGQEVILRCVPISNHLYFYWYRQILGQKVEFLVSFYNNEISEKSEIFDDQFSVERPDGSNFTLKIRSTKLEDSAMYFCASSVDRTNSGNTIYFGEGSWLTVV.

This clone has just one count. V and J are TRBV29-1 and TRBJ1-1; the D gene is possibly TRBD1 (6 bases). The V gene's germline CDR1 is SQVTM and CDR2 ANQGSEA. The CDR3 has 12 residues. V was clipped by 4 bases and J by 3 bases, with 9 bases between them. Here the CDR3 DNA reads TGCAGCGTTGGGGCAGGGGACACTGAAGCTTTCTTT. Translated, it gives CSVGAGDTEAFF.

The J gene is TRBJ1-3, the V gene TRBV6-5; no reliable D call. Trimming stripped 8 bases from V and 3 bases from J, with 8 bases between. CDR3 length equals 12 residues. Germline V gene lookup returns CDR1 MNHEY and CDR2 SVGAGI. The CDR3 region has the DNA TGTGCCAGCGGAAGTGGTGGAAACACCATATATTTT. It specifies CASGSGGNTIYF.

This clone is a singleton in its sample. V gene TRBV5-1 combines with J gene TRBJ2-5, with 7 bases aligning to TRBD2. Germline V gene lookup returns CDR1 SGHRS and CDR2 YFSETQ. This CDR3 region has 14 residues. V lost 2 bases and J lost 5; bases outside the gene matches: 6. CDR3 sequence (DNA): TGCGCCAGCAGCTTAGGCGGGAGTGGGGAGACCCAGTACTTC. This gives the protein CASSLGGSGETQYF.

The V and J genes are TRBV9 and TRBJ2-1, with a weak D call TRBD1 (5 bases). The CDR3 has 12 amino acids. V was cut by 2 bases and J by 9 bases, with 9 bases left in between. Germline assignment: CDR1 SGDLS and CDR2 YYNGEE. The CDR3 DNA is TGTGCCAGCAGCGTGGGGCCGATTGAGCAGTTCTTC. It is translated as CASSVGPIEQFF. The full variable domain, completed using reference TRBV9 and TRBJ2-1, is DSGVTQTPKHLITATGQRVTLRCSPRSGDLSVYWYQQSLDQGLQFLIQYYNGEERAKGNILERFSAQQFPDLHSELNLSSLELGDSALYFCASSVGPIEQFFGPGTRLTVL.

As for this clone: This sample includes further DNA sequences coding for the same CDR3. V usage is TRBV5-1 and J usage is TRBJ2-3, with 7 bases lining up with TRBD2. Germline trimming cut 0 bases from V and 0 bases from J; bases unmatched to any gene: 4. The CDR3 extends over 16 amino acids. Germline V CDR1 and CDR2: SGHRS, YFSETQ. The CDR3 DNA reads TGCGCCAGCAGCTTGGTGGGTAGCGGGAGCACAGATACGCAGTATTTT. The encoded protein is CASSLVGSGSTDTQYF.

The chain employs TRBV5-1 and TRBJ2-3; no reliable D call. CDR3 length: 16 amino acids. Trimming took off 1 base at V and 1 base at J, with 13 bases between the two ends. Germline assignment: CDR1 SGHRS and CDR2 YFSETQ. CDR3 in amino acids: CASSLRDSYGTDTQYF. The CDR3 bases are TGCGCCAGCAGCTTGCGAGACTCCTACGGCACAGATACGCAGTATTTT.

This chain uses TRBV9 with TRBJ1-5; D gene uncertain. This CDR3 has 13 amino acids. Trimming took 0 bases from V and 7 from J, leaving 8 bases between them. CDR1 SGDLS and CDR2 YYNGEE come from the germline V gene. The CDR3 loop is CASSVGVSQPQHF. The CDR3 DNA sequence: TGTGCCAGCAGCGTAGGAGTGAGCCAGCCCCAGCATTTT. The full variable domain, its missing parts supplied by reference TRBV9 and TRBJ1-5, is DSGVTQTPKHLITATGQRVTLRCSPRSGDLSVYWYQQSLDQGLQFLIQYYNGEERAKGNILERFSAQQFPDLHSELNLSSLELGDSALYFCASSVGVSQPQHFGDGTRLSIL.

Written as DNA, the CDR3 is TGTGCCAGCAGCCTGGACCTCACCAATGAGCAGTTCTTC. The encoded protein is CASSLDLTNEQFF. This chain joins TRBV5-8 and TRBJ2-1; D remains ambiguous. Germline V lookup: CDR1 SGHTS, CDR2 YDEGEE. This CDR3 contains 13 residues. V lost 4 bases to trimming and J lost 6 bases, with 11 bases between them. The entire variable domain, with the rest obtained from reference TRBV5-8 and TRBJ2-1, is as follows: EAGVTQSPTHLIKTRGQQATLRCSPISGHTSVYWYQQALGLGLQFLLWYDEGEERNRGNFPPRFSGRQFPNYSSELNVNALELEDSALYLCASSLDLTNEQFFGPGTRLTVL.

The V and J genes are TRBV29-1 and TRBJ2-7; the match to TRBD1 covers 8 bases. The CDR3 loop spans 14 amino acids. J was trimmed by 5 bases and V by 5 bases; bases with no gene match: 11. Per germline, CDR1 SQVTM and CDR2 ANQGSEA. The CDR3 DNA reads TGCAGCGTTTCTTCAAGACAGGGGACCCACGAGCAGTACTTC. Translating it yields CSVSSRQGTHEQYF.

The V gene is TRBV5-4, the J gene TRBJ2-1; 10 bases are a match to TRBD1. The V gene's germline CDR1 is SGHNT and CDR2 YYREEE (reference sequence). There are 13 residues in the CDR3. The J segment lost 8 bases and the V segment lost 4 bases, leaving 3 bases of the junction unmatched. The CDR3 loop is CASSGTGEDEQFF. CDR3 coding DNA: TGTGCCAGCAGCGGGACAGGGGAAGATGAGCAGTTCTTC. The whole variable domain, remainder taken from reference TRBV5-4 and TRBJ2-1, is ETGVTQSPTHLIKTRGQQVTLRCSSQSGHNTVSWYQQALGQGPQFIFQYYREEENGRGNFPPRFSGLQFPNYSSELNVNALELDDSALYLCASSGTGEDEQFFGPGTRLTVL.

This rearrangement joins TRBV27 to TRBJ2-4; possible D gene TRBD1, 6 bases. The V and J ends lost 6 bases and 3 bases respectively, with 15 bases between them. Per the germline V gene, CDR1 is MNHEY and CDR2 is SMNVEV (reference sequence). This CDR3 comprises 15 residues. The CDR3 bases are TGTGCCAGCAGCCATAACAGGGACGGCAAAAACATTCAGTACTTC. Translated, it gives CASSHNRDGKNIQYF.

The chain employs TRBV18 and TRBJ1-5; 7 bases are a match to TRBD1. Germline-derived CDR1 and CDR2 are KGHSH and LQKENI. Germline trimming cut 5 bases from V and 7 bases from J; bases unmatched to any gene: 8. The CDR3 length is 14 residues. CDR3 loop: CASSFDREGQPQHF. CDR3 nucleotides: TGTGCCAGCTCATTCGACAGGGAAGGGCAGCCCCAGCATTTT.

The V gene is TRBV7-2, the J gene TRBJ2-7, with TRBD1 matching over 10 bases. This CDR3 has 15 amino acids. Germline V gene sequence: CDR1 SGHTA, CDR2 FQGNSA. J was trimmed by 4 bases and V by 5 bases; bases with no gene match: 8. CDR3 coding DNA: TGTGCCAGCAGCCTCACCGGGACAGGGGTGTACGAGCAGTACTTC. This gives the protein CASSLTGTGVYEQYF.

This sequence joins TRBV28 and TRBJ1-2; no clear D. V was clipped by 2 bases and J by 2 bases, with 9 bases between them. The CDR3 has 14 residues. In germline, CDR1 is MDHEN, CDR2 SYDVKM. The DNA of the CDR3 is TGTGCCAGCAGTTTAGGGGTTCCAAACTATGGCTACACCTTC. As protein: CASSLGVPNYGYTF.

This clone was recorded only once. The CDR3 is CASSQEPGANYGYTF. The CDR3 coding sequence is TGCGCCAGCAGCCAAGAGCCGGGGGCGAACTATGGCTACACCTTC. The chain carries TRBV4-1 and TRBJ1-2, with D tentatively TRBD1 (6 bases). This CDR3 has 15 amino acids. V shed 0 bases and J shed 2 bases, with 10 bases lying between them. Per the germline V gene, CDR1 is MGHRA and CDR2 is YSYEKL.

The gene calls are TRBV10-2 and TRBJ2-2, with 8 positions matching TRBD2. Germline V lookup: CDR1 WSHSY, CDR2 SAAADI. CDR3 size: 18 residues. V was clipped by 5 bases and J by 0 bases; unmatched bases: 11. The DNA of the CDR3 is TGCGCCAGCAGTTCAACGGGACTAGTAGGAGCGAACACCGGGGAGCTGTTTTTT. Encoded protein: CASSSTGLVGANTGELFF.

The chain employs TRBV7-2 and TRBJ1-2; no reliable D call. V lost 5 bases, J lost 4 bases, and 8 bases lay in between. Germline lookup yields CDR1 SGHTA and CDR2 FQGNSA. CDR3 length equals 12 residues. In nucleotides, the CDR3 is TGTGCCAGCAGCACTCGGTCCTATGGCTACACCTTC. Protein product: CASSTRSYGYTF.

The chain joins TRBV11-2 to TRBJ1-1; D gene unclear. CDR1 SGHAT and CDR2 FQNNGV come from the germline V gene. Trimming removed 5 bases from V and 1 base from J, with 8 bases in between. This CDR3 region has 13 residues. The CDR3 region has the DNA TGTGCCAGCAGCAACAAGGGGAACACTGAAGCTTTCTTT. Amino acid sequence: CASSNKGNTEAFF.

The chain combines TRBV18 with TRBJ2-3; 9 bases align to TRBD1. The CDR3 runs to 13 residues. J was trimmed by 6 bases and V by 6 bases; bases with no gene match: 4. The germline CDR1 and CDR2 sequences are KGHSH and LQKENI. CDR3 coding DNA: TGTGCCAGCTCGGGACAGGGCCCCGATACGCAGTATTTT. Translating it yields CASSGQGPDTQYF.

The rearrangement joins TRBV14 to TRBJ2-1; D might be TRBD2 (5 bases). V was pared by 4 bases and J by 10 bases, with 17 bases between. The CDR3 spans 14 residues. CDR1 is SGHDN and CDR2 is FVKESK in the germline V gene. The chain's CDR3 is CASSPLADPWEQFF. CDR3 bases: TGTGCCAGCAGCCCCCTAGCAGACCCTTGGGAGCAGTTCTTC. The entire variable domain, with the rest obtained from reference TRBV14 and TRBJ2-1, is as follows: EAGVTQFPSHSVIEKGQTVTLRCDPISGHDNLYWYRRVMGKEIKFLLHFVKESKQDESGMPNNRFLAERTGGTYSTLKVQPAELEDSGVYFCASSPLADPWEQFFGPGTRLTVL.

V usage is TRBV7-2 and J usage is TRBJ2-3, with 7 bases fitting TRBD2. The CDR3 consists of 19 residues. Unmatched junction bases numbered 18, after V lost 3 bases and J lost 3 bases. The germline V gene has CDR1 SGHTA and CDR2 FQGNSA. In nucleotides, the CDR3 is TGTGCCAGCAGCTTCGAACCTAGACTAGCCCCGGCAGGGACAGATACGCAGTATTTT. Translation: CASSFEPRLAPAGTDTQYF. The full variable domain, with the rest looked up from reference TRBV7-2 and TRBJ2-3, is GAGVSQSPSNKVTEKGKDVELRCDPISGHTALYWYRQSLGQGLEFLIYFQGNSAPDKSGLPSDRFSAERTGGSVSTLTIQRTQQEDSAVYLCASSFEPRLAPAGTDTQYFGPGTRLTVL.

The CDR3 bases are TGTGCCAGTAGTATTGGGGCGGGAGTTCTTACCAATGAGCAGTTCTTC. Its protein product is CASSIGAGVLTNEQFF. The gene calls are TRBV19 and TRBJ2-1; 7 bases line up with TRBD2. V gave up 3 bases and J gave up 6 bases; unmatched junction bases: 11. Germline assignment: CDR1 LNHDA and CDR2 SQIVND (reference sequence). The CDR3 runs 16 residues.